These 27 T cell receptor beta chains originate from one sample sequenced in a study of blood T cell repertoires in COVID-19. Assay: immunoSEQ multiplex PCR; the TCRdb copy retains only in-frame clones and omits some. The data hold roughly 67,000 clones, with 60% to 85% observed a single time. Sequenced sample: peripheral blood. Receptor source: a human donor in a cohort sampled during active COVID-19.

The J gene is TRBJ2-1, the V gene TRBV5-1; 9 bases align to TRBD2. The length of the CDR3 is 16 residues. Germline CDR1 SGHRS, CDR2 YFSETQ. V trimming: 4 bases; J trimming: 9 bases; junction bases outside the gene matches: 14. The DNA of the CDR3 is TGCGCCAGCAGCCTAGCCCTGAGGCGGGAGGGGGGTGAGCAGTTCTTC. This codes for CASSLALRREGGEQFF. The complete variable domain, with remaining parts taken from reference TRBV5-1 and TRBJ2-1, reads KAGVTQTPRYLIKTRGQQVTLSCSPISGHRSVSWYQQTPGQGLQFLFEYFSETQRNKGNFPGRFSGRQFSNSRSEMNVSTLELGDSALYLCASSLALRREGGEQFFGPGTRLTVL.

V is TRBV15 and J is TRBJ2-1; 7 bases match TRBD2. Trimming removed 2 bases from V and 8 bases from J; junction bases left unmatched: 12. CDR1 LNHNV and CDR2 YYDKDF come from the germline V gene (reference sequence). The CDR3 is 16 amino acids. CDR3 bases: TGTGCCACCAGCAGACAGACTAGCAGAGGTTTCTATGAGCAGTTCTTC. Translation: CATSRQTSRGFYEQFF.

The rearrangement links TRBV5-8 to TRBJ2-7; D possibly corresponds to TRBD2 (5 bases). The CDR3 runs to 12 residues. The germline V gene has CDR1 SGHTS and CDR2 YDEGEE. Trimming took off 4 bases at V and 4 bases at J, with 9 bases between the two ends. The CDR3 sequence: CASSRGPYEQYF. As DNA, the CDR3 is TGTGCCAGCAGCCGGGGTCCGTACGAGCAGTACTTC.

The chain joins TRBV5-4 to TRBJ1-6, with D perhaps TRBD1 (5 bases). Trimming cost V 4 bases and J 11 bases, with 19 bases left between them. Germline CDR1 is SGHNT and CDR2 is YYREEE (reference sequence). The CDR3 covers 15 residues. This chain's CDR3 is CASSLGIGGNPPLHF. CDR3 nucleotides: TGTGCCAGCAGCCTAGGTATTGGGGGGAATCCACCCCTCCACTTT. The whole variable domain, filled in from reference TRBV5-4 and TRBJ1-6, reads ETGVTQSPTHLIKTRGQQVTLRCSSQSGHNTVSWYQQALGQGPQFIFQYYREEENGRGNFPPRFSGLQFPNYSSELNVNALELDDSALYLCASSLGIGGNPPLHFGNGTRLTVT.

In its sample, this clone was seen a few times. This chain connects TRBV28 to TRBJ2-3, with D tentatively TRBD2 (6 bases). In germline, CDR1 is MDHEN, CDR2 SYDVKM. Between the trimmed V and J ends, which lost 7 bases and 2 bases, there was a span of 16 bases. The CDR3 is made up of 15 amino acids. The CDR3 bases are TGTGCCAGCACCTCGCTCCGCGGGGCCACAGATACGCAGTATTTT. Its protein product is CASTSLRGATDTQYF.

This clone was seen only once. The chain couples TRBV10-3 to TRBJ1-2; 7 bases line up with TRBD1. CDR3 length equals 14 residues. V trimming: 4 bases; J trimming: 2 bases; junction bases outside the gene matches: 4. Germline V gene sequence: CDR1 ENHRY, CDR2 SYGVKD. CDR3 region: CAISAQQGNYGYTF. The CDR3 bases are TGTGCCATCAGTGCGCAACAGGGGAACTATGGCTACACCTTC.

CDR3 sequence reads: CATLQPGQGAYTEAFF. Written as DNA, the CDR3 is TGTGCCACCCTCCAACCGGGACAGGGGGCCTACACTGAAGCTTTCTTT. V usage is TRBV19 and J usage is TRBJ1-1; 12 bases fit TRBD1. J gave up 3 bases and V 10 bases, and 12 bases lay outside the gene matches. Germline lookup yields CDR1 LNHDA and CDR2 SQIVND (reference sequence). CDR3 size: 16 residues.

V and J are TRBV19 and TRBJ1-4; 7 bases are a match to TRBD1. The CDR3 is made up of 15 amino acids. Losses at the gene ends were 3 bases for V and 8 bases for J; bases not matched to a gene: 9. Germline V CDR1 and CDR2: LNHDA, SQIVND (reference sequence). The CDR3 loop is CASSMAGSQGEKLFF. The CDR3 DNA sequence: TGTGCCAGTAGTATGGCGGGCTCACAGGGGGAAAAACTGTTTTTT.

The V call is TRBV9, the J call TRBJ2-3; TRBD1 matches 7 bases. The CDR3 runs 15 residues. Germline CDR1 and CDR2: SGDLS and YYNGEE. The trim removed 2 bases at V and 1 base at J, leaving 4 bases unmatched. CDR3 nucleotide sequence: TGTGCCAGCAGCGTCGACAGGGCCGGCACAGATACGCAGTATTTT. It encodes CASSVDRAGTDTQYF.

This chain connects TRBV5-1 to TRBJ2-1, with 12 bases fitting TRBD2. The CDR3 has 16 residues. The J segment lost 3 bases and the V segment lost 4 bases, leaving 5 bases of the junction unmatched. Per the germline V gene, CDR1 is SGHRS and CDR2 is YFSETQ. In DNA form, the CDR3 reads TGCGCCAGCAGCGGGGGACTAGCGGGTCTCTACAATGAGCAGTTCTTC. It specifies CASSGGLAGLYNEQFF.

The chain links TRBV7-5 to TRBJ1-5. TRBV7-5 is shown as a pseudogene. The CDR3 has 12 residues. The CDR3 is CARSFSGQPQHF. CDR3 bases: TGTGCCAGAAGCTTCTCGGGGCAGCCCCAGCATTTT.

The rearrangement joins TRBV11-2 to TRBJ2-3, with TRBD1 identical over 7 bases. Trimming took 3 bases from V and 0 from J; bases not matched to a gene: 3. Germline assignment: CDR1 SGHAT and CDR2 FQNNGV. This CDR3 is built from 15 residues. As DNA, the CDR3 is TGTGCCAGCAGCTTGGGACAGCTTAGCACAGATACGCAGTATTTT. Translated: CASSLGQLSTDTQYF. Full variable domain (remainder filled in from reference TRBV11-2 and TRBJ2-3): EAGVAQSPRYKIIEKRQSVAFWCNPISGHATLYWYQQILGQGPKLLIQFQNNGVVDDSQLPKDRFSAERLKGVDSTLKIQPAKLEDSAVYLCASSLGQLSTDTQYFGPGTRLTVL.

The chain uses TRBV24-1 and TRBJ2-3; possibly TRBD2 for D (5 bases). The V gene lost 2 bases and the J gene lost 4 bases, with 6 bases spanning the gap. Per the germline V gene, CDR1 is KGHDR and CDR2 is SFDVKD. There are 13 residues in the CDR3. CDR3 DNA sequence: TGTGCCACCAGTGATTGGAGGTCAGATACGCAGTATTTT. This encodes CATSDWRSDTQYF.

Only one count was recorded for this clone. The V and J genes are TRBV3-1 (or the pseudogene TRBV3-2) and TRBJ1-5; 10 nucleotides align to TRBD1. This CDR3 is built from 15 residues. Germline loops: CDR1 LGHDT, CDR2 YNNKEL (reference sequence). V dropped 0 bases and J dropped 8; count of bases not matched to a gene: 4. CDR3 DNA: TGTGCCAGCAGCCAAGATTGGGGGACAGGGGAGCCCCAGCATTTT. It translates to CASSQDWGTGEPQHF.

This clone occurred a few times. V is TRBV30 and J is TRBJ2-2; tentatively, D is TRBD2 (5 bases). The CDR3 runs 12 residues. V was shortened by 5 bases and J by 4 bases, with 8 bases between the two germline ends. Germline V gene data show CDR1 as GTSNPN and CDR2 as SVGIG (reference sequence). CDR3 in amino acids: CAWDYSTGELFF. DNA of the CDR3: TGTGCCTGGGACTACTCCACCGGGGAGCTGTTTTTT.

CDR3 amino acids: CASILSGQLRNSPLHF. The CDR3 nucleotides are TGCGCCAGCATCCTAAGTGGACAACTCCGGAATTCACCCCTCCACTTT. The chain combines TRBV10-1 with TRBJ1-6, with D possibly TRBD1 on 5 matching bases. CDR1 and CDR2 (germline): WNHNN, SYGVQD (reference sequence). The CDR3 sequence is 16 residues long. Trimming left V 7 bases short and J 7 bases short, with 20 bases between.

The DNA for the CDR3 is TGTGCCAGCAGCTGGGGGACTAGCTCCGGGGAGCAGTTCTTC. Translating it yields CASSWGTSSGEQFF. The chain employs TRBV5-8 and TRBJ2-1; 9 positions match TRBD2. The junction had 8 bases not matched to a gene; V was cut back by 3 bases and J by 10 bases. The CDR3 contains 14 residues. CDR1 and CDR2 (germline): SGHTS, YDEGEE.

J is TRBJ1-1 and V is TRBV27; D is unresolved. Trimming shortened V by 3 bases and J by 6 bases, and 11 bases separated the two germline ends. CDR3 size: 13 residues. Germline loops: CDR1 MNHEY, CDR2 SMNVEV (reference sequence). The CDR3 is CASSFRRGSEAFF. The CDR3 nucleotides read TGTGCCAGCAGTTTTAGGCGCGGCTCTGAAGCTTTCTTT.

This chain connects TRBV11-3 to TRBJ1-1, with D hard to call. The CDR3 contains 13 residues. Germline V gives CDR1 SGHNT, CDR2 YENEEA. V was trimmed by 0 bases and J by 1 base, leaving 3 bases between them. CDR3 sequence: CASSLDRNTEAFF. Here the CDR3 DNA reads TGTGCCAGCAGCTTAGACAGGAACACTGAAGCTTTCTTT.

The rearrangement uses TRBV29-1 and TRBJ1-1; TRBD1 might be the D (5 bases). Trimming took off 7 bases at V and 4 bases at J, with 19 bases between the two ends. In germline, CDR1 is SQVTM, CDR2 ANQGSEA. The CDR3 spans 14 residues. The CDR3 is CSAATVGRGTEAFF. For the CDR3, the DNA is TGCAGCGCCGCTACGGTGGGTAGGGGCACTGAAGCTTTCTTT.

The chain couples TRBV5-1 to TRBJ1-4, with 7 bases matching TRBD1. With 4 bases clipped from V and 6 bases from J, the junction kept 6 bases outside the gene matches. From germline, CDR1 is SGHRS and CDR2 YFSETQ. The CDR3 runs 14 residues. CDR3 in amino acids: CASSSRGFDEKLFF. In DNA form, the CDR3 reads TGCGCCAGCAGCAGCAGGGGGTTCGATGAAAAACTGTTTTTT.

The rearrangement joins TRBV21-1 to TRBJ2-7; TRBD2 is the table's D call, not checked against the DNA. TRBV21-1 is flagged as a pseudogene. The CDR3 consists of 16 residues. The CDR3 bases are TGTGCCAGCAGCAAATCTTCCGGGACTAGCGGCTACGAGCAGTACTTC. Its translation: CASSKSSGTSGYEQYF.

This chain connects TRBV11-3 to TRBJ2-5, with D unclear. Trimming shortened V by 1 base and J by 0 bases, and 6 bases separated the two germline ends. This CDR3 has 14 residues. Germline assignment: CDR1 SGHNT and CDR2 YENEEA. In DNA, the CDR3 is TGTGCCAGCAGCTTAGGCAGGTACCAAGAGACCCAGTACTTC. This encodes CASSLGRYQETQYF.

The V call is TRBV7-2, the J call TRBJ2-1; 8 bases are a match to TRBD2. The V segment lost 1 base and the J segment 2 bases; nucleotides outside the gene matches: 1. This CDR3 is built from 15 residues. Germline V gives CDR1 SGHTA, CDR2 FQGNSA. The CDR3 region has the DNA TGTGCCAGCAGCTTAGTAGCGGGAACCTACAATGAGCAGTTCTTC. Amino acid sequence: CASSLVAGTYNEQFF.

This clone has only one observation. This chain joins TRBV6-5 and TRBJ2-1; 13 bases line up with TRBD2. Unmatched junction bases numbered 4, after V lost 0 bases and J lost 8 bases. This CDR3 has 16 residues. The germline V gene has CDR1 MNHEY and CDR2 SVGAGI. The CDR3 spells CASSYSRTSGSDEQFF. As DNA, the CDR3 is TGTGCCAGCAGTTACTCGAGGACTAGCGGGAGCGATGAGCAGTTCTTC.

DNA of the CDR3: TGTGCCAGCAGCTTAGACAGGGATAGCAATCAGCCCCAGCATTTT. Its protein is CASSLDRDSNQPQHF. The chain recombines TRBV7-9 with TRBJ1-5; a possible D gene is TRBD1 (6 bases). V shed 1 base and J shed 0 bases, with 7 bases lying between them. Germline assignment: CDR1 SEHNR and CDR2 FQNEAQ (reference sequence). The CDR3 runs 15 residues. The complete variable domain, with remaining parts taken from reference TRBV7-9 and TRBJ1-5, reads DTGVSQNPRHKITKRGQNVTFRCDPISEHNRLYWYRQTLGQGPEFLTYFQNEAQLEKSRLLSDRFSAERPKGSFSTLEIQRTEQGDSAMYLCASSLDRDSNQPQHFGDGTRLSIL.

The rearrangement links TRBV7-8 to TRBJ2-5; 8 bases map to TRBD1. CDR1 is SGHVS and CDR2 is FQNEAQ in the germline V gene. The CDR3 totals 16 residues. V was pared by 2 bases and J by 5 bases, with 10 bases of the junction left unmatched. CDR3 coding DNA: TGTGCCAGCAGCTTATGGGGACAGGCCGGTCGGGAGACCCAGTACTTC. This codes for CASSLWGQAGRETQYF.